Given below is one TCR beta chain in context. The antigen is undetermined. Mismatch with germline at one junction end may stem from a read error. These data originate in a study of T cells in Graves' hyperthyroidism and ophthalmopathy. Orbital computed tomography, thyroid ultrasound, serum thyroxine and TRAb, and clinical symptoms together informed the diagnoses. Study-level points and caveats: In validation, the model predicted ophthalmopathy. These predictions came a median roughly seven months before onset.

The TCR beta CDR3 regions underwent amplification using RNA transcripts as the source. The TCR CDR3 was amplified in a first-round RT-PCR using the HTBI primer set. TCRdb re-called the multiplex PCR reads through MiXCR, storing one row per CDR3 protein. The sample carries some 550,000 distinct CDR3 sequences, less than 25% recorded once. There are 15 residues in the CDR3. The germline gives CDR1 SEHNR, CDR2 FQNEAQ (reference sequence). This clonotype was sampled from a man between 18 and 35 years old with Graves' hyperthyroidism. The sequenced sample was blood. This sequence joins TRBV7-9 and TRBJ2-5; tentative D call: TRBD2 (6 bases). The CDR3 loop reads CASNLGTHWEETLYF. In DNA form, the CDR3 reads TGTGCCAGCAACTTAGGAACCCATTGGGAGGAGACCCTGTACTTC.